This entry lists 10 T cell receptor beta chains sequenced from one sample in a study of blood T cell repertoires in COVID-19. The method was immunoSEQ multiplex PCR; TCRdb's version includes in-frame clones alone and lacks a portion of them. The table has hundreds of thousands of clones, approximately 90% seen once. The source material was peripheral blood. These TCRs come from a woman under 40 with acute or convalescent COVID-19.

This chain joins TRBV2 and TRBJ2-7; 9 nucleotides line up with TRBD2. The germline V gene has CDR1 SNHLY and CDR2 FYNNEI. V shed 6 bases, J shed 2 bases, and the junction held 11 bases outside the gene matches. This CDR3 comprises 16 residues. The CDR3 loop reads CASSGQTGTSTYEQYF. The CDR3 nucleotides read TGTGCCAGCAGCGGTCAGACCGGGACTAGCACCTACGAGCAGTACTTC.

The chain joins TRBV4-1 to TRBJ2-7; D gene unclear. This CDR3 comprises 14 residues. V was trimmed by 5 bases and J by 2 bases, leaving 13 bases between them. From germline, CDR1 is MGHRA and CDR2 YSYEKL. CDR3 sequence (DNA): TGCGCCAGCAGCTACGCCCAAACTACCTACGAGCAGTACTTC. It yields the protein CASSYAQTTYEQYF.

This chain joins TRBV4-1 and TRBJ2-7; D possibly corresponds to TRBD2 (5 bases). Trimming removed 0 bases from V and 3 bases from J, with 12 bases in between. This CDR3 is 15 amino acids long. The germline CDR1 and CDR2 sequences are MGHRA and YSYEKL. The CDR3 coding sequence is TGCGCCAGCAGCCAAGAACCTTTGGGAGACTACGAGCAGTACTTC. It translates to CASSQEPLGDYEQYF.

The chain combines TRBV7-3 with TRBJ1-1; 8 bases fit TRBD1. This CDR3 region has 14 residues. Germline assignment: CDR1 SGHTA and CDR2 FQGTGA. J lost 1 base, V lost 6 bases, and 4 bases had no gene match. CDR3 sequence: CASSSTGANTEAFF. The CDR3 nucleotides are TGTGCCAGCAGTTCGACAGGGGCGAACACTGAAGCTTTCTTT.

The chain combines TRBV19 with TRBJ2-7, with 7 bases identical to TRBD1. Trimming removed 5 bases from V and 5 bases from J; junction bases left unmatched: 6. Looked up from germline, CDR1 is LNHDA and CDR2 is SQIVND (reference sequence). This CDR3 comprises 13 residues. CDR3 sequence: CASSVNRGHEQYF. CDR3 DNA sequence: TGTGCCAGTAGTGTTAACAGGGGACACGAGCAGTACTTC. The full variable domain, with the rest looked up from reference TRBV19 and TRBJ2-7, is DGGITQSPKYLFRKEGQNVTLSCEQNLNHDAMYWYRQDPGQGLRLIYYSQIVNDFQKGDIAEGYSVSREKKESFPLTVTSAQKNPTAFYLCASSVNRGHEQYFGPGTRLTVT.

This clone appeared a single time. The chain employs TRBV5-5 and TRBJ2-5; perhaps TRBD1 as D (5 bases). CDR1 and CDR2 (germline): SGHKS, YYEKEE (reference sequence). V was trimmed by 4 bases and J by 0 bases, leaving 10 bases between them. The CDR3 length is 14 residues. The CDR3 coding sequence is TGTGCCAGCAGCGAAACAGGCAACCAAGAGACCCAGTACTTC. This gives the protein CASSETGNQETQYF.

The rearrangement joins TRBV28 to TRBJ1-3; D not certain. The CDR3 is 15 amino acids. Germline assignment: CDR1 MDHEN and CDR2 SYDVKM. V was shortened by 3 bases and J by 0 bases, with 9 bases between the two germline ends. For the CDR3, the DNA is TGTGCCAGCAGTTTTATCCCGAGCTCTGGAAACACCATATATTTT. Amino acid sequence: CASSFIPSSGNTIYF.

V gene TRBV4-1 combines with J gene TRBJ1-6; D is unresolved. Germline V gene lookup returns CDR1 MGHRA and CDR2 YSYEKL. Trimming stripped 2 bases from V and 6 bases from J, with 14 bases between. The CDR3 sequence is 16 residues long. The CDR3 spells CASSQYGDLGNSPLHF. The CDR3 coding sequence is TGCGCCAGCAGCCAATACGGGGATCTCGGTAATTCACCCCTCCACTTT.

This chain joins TRBV30 and TRBJ1-5; a possible D gene is TRBD1 (5 bases). V was clipped by 1 base and J by 4 bases, with 11 bases between them. Germline CDR1 and CDR2: GTSNPN and SVGIG (reference sequence). The CDR3 runs 14 residues. The CDR3 region is CAWSAGLSNQPQHF. CDR3 DNA sequence: TGTGCCTGGAGTGCGGGACTATCAAATCAGCCCCAGCATTTT. The entire variable domain, with the rest obtained from reference TRBV30 and TRBJ1-5, is as follows: SQTIHQWPATLVQPVGSPLSLECTVEGTSNPNLYWYRQAAGRGLQLLFYSVGIGQISSEVPQNLSASRPQDRQFILSSKKLLLSDSGFYLCAWSAGLSNQPQHFGDGTRLSIL.

Points on this clone: The sample has other DNA sequences that encode this CDR3 too. The chain links TRBV9 to TRBJ2-2; D perhaps matches TRBD2 (5 bases). This CDR3 has 13 residues. The ends were cut back, 3 bases at V and 5 bases at J, with 8 bases in the middle. Germline V lookup: CDR1 SGDLS, CDR2 YYNGEE. The CDR3 region has the DNA TGTGCCAGCAGCGCCGGAGGTACCGGGGAGCTGTTTTTT. Amino acid sequence: CASSAGGTGELFF.